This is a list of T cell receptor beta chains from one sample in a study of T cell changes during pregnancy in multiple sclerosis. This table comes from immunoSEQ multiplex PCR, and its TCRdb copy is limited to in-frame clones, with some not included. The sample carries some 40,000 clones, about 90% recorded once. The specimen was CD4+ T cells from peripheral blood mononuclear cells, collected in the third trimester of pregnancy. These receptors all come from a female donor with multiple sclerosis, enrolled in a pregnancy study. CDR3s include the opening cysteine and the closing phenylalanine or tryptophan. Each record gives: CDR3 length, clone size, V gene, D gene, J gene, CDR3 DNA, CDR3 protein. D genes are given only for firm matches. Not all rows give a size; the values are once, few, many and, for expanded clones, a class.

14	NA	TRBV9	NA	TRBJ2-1	TGTGCCAGCAGCGTATCCCGGATGGAGGTGGAACTGTTCTTC	CASSVSRMEVELFF
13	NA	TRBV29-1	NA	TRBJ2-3	TGCAGCGTTGATACGCGGAGCACAGATACGCAGTATTTT	CSVDTRSTDTQYF
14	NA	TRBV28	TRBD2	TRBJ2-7	TGTGCCAGCATGTTGCGGGGGTTCCCCTACGAGCAGTACTTC	CASMLRGFPYEQYF
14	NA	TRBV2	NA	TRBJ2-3	TGTGCCAGCAGTGTCAGCGGCTGGGGAAATACGCAGTATTTT	CASSVSGWGNTQYF
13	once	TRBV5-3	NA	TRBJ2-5	TGTGCCAGAAGCGACCCCGGGGAAGAGACCCAGTACTTC	CARSDPGEETQYF
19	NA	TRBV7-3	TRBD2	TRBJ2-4	TGTGCCAGCAGCCAAAGGACTAGCGGGAGGATACTAGCCAAAAACATTCAGTACTTC	CASSQRTSGRILAKNIQYF
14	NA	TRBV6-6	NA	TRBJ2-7	TGTGCCAGCAGGAGCGGGCAGGGTGTCTACGAGCAGTACTTC	CASRSGQGVYEQYF
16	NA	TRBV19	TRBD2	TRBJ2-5	TGTGCCAGTAGCCAACGGACTAGCGGGAGTTTGGAGACCCAGTACTTC	CASSQRTSGSLETQYF
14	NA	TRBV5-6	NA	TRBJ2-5	TGTGCCAGCAGCTTGATCCAGATTGAAGAGACCCAGTACTTC	CASSLIQIEETQYF
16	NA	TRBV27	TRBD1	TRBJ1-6	TGTGCCAGCAGTTTTGGTCGGACAGGGTATAATTCACCCCTCCACTTT	CASSFGRTGYNSPLHF
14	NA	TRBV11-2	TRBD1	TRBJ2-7	TGTGCCAGCAGCGCCCAGACAGGGTCCTGGCAGCAGTACTTC	CASSAQTGSWQQYF
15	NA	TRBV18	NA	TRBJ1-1	TGTGCCAGCTCGCAGGGTTATGGAAGGGACACTGAAGCTTTCTTT	CASSQGYGRDTEAFF
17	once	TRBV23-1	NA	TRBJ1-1	TGCGCCAGCAGTCGGTGGTCGGACGAGGGTCTGTACACTGAAGCTTTCTTT	CASSRWSDEGLYTEAFF
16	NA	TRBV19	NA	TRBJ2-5	TGTGCCAGTAGTCGCGGCCTAGAAACCGGTGGAGAGACCCAGTACTTC	CASSRGLETGGETQYF
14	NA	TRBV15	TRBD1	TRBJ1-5	TGTGCCACCAGCACTCAGGGGGCCGGGCAGCCCCAGCATTTT	CATSTQGAGQPQHF
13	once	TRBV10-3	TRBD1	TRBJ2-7	TGTGCCATCGGGAAAGGACAGGTACGCGAGCAGTACTTC	CAIGKGQVREQYF
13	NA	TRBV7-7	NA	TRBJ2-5	TGTGCCAGCAGCTTGGGGGCAGAAGAGACCCAGTACTTC	CASSLGAEETQYF
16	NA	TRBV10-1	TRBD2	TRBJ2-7	TGCGCCAGCAGTGAGTCAACGGTAGCGGGAGTCAACGAGCAGTACTTC	CASSESTVAGVNEQYF
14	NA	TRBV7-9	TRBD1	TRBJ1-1	TGTGCCAGCATGTGGGGGACAGGGCTCACTGAAGCTTTCTTT	CASMWGTGLTEAFF
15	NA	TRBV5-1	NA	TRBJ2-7	TGCGCCAGCAGCCTGAGCGGGTTGTCCTCCTACGAGCAGTACTTC	CASSLSGLSSYEQYF
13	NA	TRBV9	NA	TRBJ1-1	TGTGCCAGCAGCGTAGAGGGGGACACTGAAGCTTTCTTT	CASSVEGDTEAFF
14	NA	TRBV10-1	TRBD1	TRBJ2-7	TGCGCCAGCAGTGACCCGGGACAGCCCTACGAGCAGTACTTC	CASSDPGQPYEQYF
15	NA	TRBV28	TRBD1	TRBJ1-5	TGTGCCAGCAGGACACCGGACAGGAATAATCAGCCCCAGCATTTT	CASRTPDRNNQPQHF
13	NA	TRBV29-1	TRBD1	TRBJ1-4	TGCAGCACCCGACAGGGGGTTAATGAAAAACTGTTTTTT	CSTRQGVNEKLFF
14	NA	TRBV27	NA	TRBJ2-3	TGTGCCGGCGAACCCTCGACAGGCACAGATACGCAGTATTTT	CAGEPSTGTDTQYF
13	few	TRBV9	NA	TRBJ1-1	TGTGCCAGCAGCGTAGAGTTGACAGCTGAAGCTTTCTTT	CASSVELTAEAFF
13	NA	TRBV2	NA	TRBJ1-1	TGTGCCAGCAAGGGGGGGAGTGAGGCTGAAGCTTTCTTT	CASKGGSEAEAFF
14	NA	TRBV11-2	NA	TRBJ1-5	TGTGCCAGCAGCCAAGGGGTGGGGAATCAGCCCCAGCATTTT	CASSQGVGNQPQHF
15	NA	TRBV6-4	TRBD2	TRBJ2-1	TGTGCCAGCAGACCTACTAGCGGTCTTAACAATGAGCAGTTCTTC	CASRPTSGLNNEQFF
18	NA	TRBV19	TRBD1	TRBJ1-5	TGTGCCAGTAGCAGAGGACAGGGGAGTAATAAAGGCAATCAGCCCCAGCATTTT	CASSRGQGSNKGNQPQHF
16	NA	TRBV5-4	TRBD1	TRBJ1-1	TGTGCCAGCAGCCCAAAAGGGACAGGGGGATATACTGAAGCTTTCTTT	CASSPKGTGGYTEAFF
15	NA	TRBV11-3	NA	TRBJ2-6	TGTGCCAGCAGCTTAAGAGGCTCTGGGGCCAACGTCCTGACTTTC	CASSLRGSGANVLTF
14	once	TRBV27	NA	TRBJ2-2	TGTGCCAGCACCCTACGATTGAACACCGGGGAGCTGTTTTTT	CASTLRLNTGELFF
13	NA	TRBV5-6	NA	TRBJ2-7	TGTGCCAGCAGCTTGCCAGAAACCTACGAGCAGTACTTC	CASSLPETYEQYF
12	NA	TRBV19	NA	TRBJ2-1	TGTGCCAGTAGTGTAGGAGTTAATGAGCAGTTCTTC	CASSVGVNEQFF
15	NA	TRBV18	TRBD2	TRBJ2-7	TGTGCCAGCTCACCAGACCCTAGCGGGACTCAGGAGCAGTACTTC	CASSPDPSGTQEQYF
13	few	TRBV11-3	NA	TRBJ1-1	TGTGCCAGCAGCTTACGGGGGAACACTGAAGCTTTCTTT	CASSLRGNTEAFF
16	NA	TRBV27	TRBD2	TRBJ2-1	TGTGCCAGCCTTAGGAAACCGGGAGGGACCTACAATGAGCAGTTCTTC	CASLRKPGGTYNEQFF
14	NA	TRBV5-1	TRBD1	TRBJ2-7	TGCGCCAGCAGCTGGTGGACAGGAACCTACGAGCAGTACTTC	CASSWWTGTYEQYF
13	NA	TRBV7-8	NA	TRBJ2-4	TGTGCCAGCAGCTTAGATCCGGGTAACATTCAGTACTTC	CASSLDPGNIQYF
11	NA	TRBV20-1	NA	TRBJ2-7	TGCAGTGCCGGCGGCTCCTACGAGCAGTACTTC	CSAGGSYEQYF
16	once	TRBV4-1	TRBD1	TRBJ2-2	TGCGCCAGCAGCCAAGGGACAGGGGGTAATGCCGGGGAGCTGTTTTTT	CASSQGTGGNAGELFF
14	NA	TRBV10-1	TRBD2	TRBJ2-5	TGCGCCAGCAGTGAACTAGCGGGTGAAGAGACCCAGTACTTC	CASSELAGEETQYF
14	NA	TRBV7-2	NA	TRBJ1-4	TGTGCCAGCAGCAAGGGGTTGAGTAATGAAAAACTGTTTTTT	CASSKGLSNEKLFF
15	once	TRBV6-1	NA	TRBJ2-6	TGTGCCAGCAGTGTTACGAGGTTTGGGGCCAACGTCCTGACTTTC	CASSVTRFGANVLTF
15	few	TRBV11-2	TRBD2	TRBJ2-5	TGTGCCAGCAGCTCTAGCGGTTGGAACCAAGAGACCCAGTACTTC	CASSSSGWNQETQYF
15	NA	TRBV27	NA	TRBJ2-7	TGTGCCAGCAGTTTACTAGGCAGTCTGAACTACGAGCAGTACTTC	CASSLLGSLNYEQYF
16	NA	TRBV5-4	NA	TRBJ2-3	TGTGCCAGCACCCCCAACCCAGGGCTTAGCACAGATACGCAGTATTTT	CASTPNPGLSTDTQYF
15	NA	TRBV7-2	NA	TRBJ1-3	TGTGCCAGCAGCTTAGTGCACAGCTCTGGAAACACCATATATTTT	CASSLVHSSGNTIYF
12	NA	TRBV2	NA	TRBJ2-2	TGTGCCAGCAGGGCAGGGACCGGGGAGCTGTTTTTT	CASRAGTGELFF
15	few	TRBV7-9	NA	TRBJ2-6	TGTGCCAGCAGCTTACAGGCAGCCGGGGCCAACGTCCTGACTTTC	CASSLQAAGANVLTF
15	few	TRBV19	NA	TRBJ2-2	TGTGCCAGTAGTATCAGCCTAGCTAACACCGGGGAGCTGTTTTTT	CASSISLANTGELFF